These 21 T cell receptor beta chains share one sample of origin, sequenced in a study of shared clonotypes between healthy human individuals. Naive CD8 cells lacked CD45RO, underwent positive selection for CCR7 and left out terminally differentiated effector memory CD45RA+ cells. Libraries were prepared by immunoSEQ multiplex PCR; TCRdb keeps only in-frame clonotypes and omits some of them. Here the sample spans about 590,000 clones, about 95% being singletons. The source material was naive CD8+ T cells sorted from blood. The receptors were gathered from a woman aged 25 to 39 in good health.

The V call is TRBV18, the J call TRBJ2-5, with D uncertain. Germline assignment: CDR1 KGHSH and CDR2 LQKENI. There are 13 residues in the CDR3. The ends were cut back, 4 bases at V and 5 bases at J, with 11 bases in the middle. CDR3: CASSRLSGETQYF. In nucleotides, the CDR3 is TGTGCCAGCTCACGGCTCTCTGGGGAGACCCAGTACTTC.

This chain joins TRBV19 and TRBJ1-5; 9 bases line up with TRBD1. From germline, CDR1 is LNHDA and CDR2 SQIVND (reference sequence). V dropped 7 bases and J dropped 5; count of bases not matched to a gene: 12. The CDR3 has 16 amino acids. CDR3 region: CASTPDRGLLHQPQHF. The CDR3 DNA is TGTGCCAGTACCCCGGACAGGGGATTACTACATCAGCCCCAGCATTTT. The whole variable domain, remainder taken from reference TRBV19 and TRBJ1-5, is DGGITQSPKYLFRKEGQNVTLSCEQNLNHDAMYWYRQDPGQGLRLIYYSQIVNDFQKGDIAEGYSVSREKKESFPLTVTSAQKNPTAFYLCASTPDRGLLHQPQHFGDGTRLSIL.

This clone was detected only once. J is TRBJ2-3 and V is TRBV6-1, with TRBD2 identical over 8 bases. V gave up 3 bases and J gave up 6 bases; unmatched junction bases: 8. The germline CDR1 and CDR2 sequences are MNHNS and SASEGT. The CDR3 is 15 residues long. CDR3 loop: CASSDFVAGGDTQYF. CDR3 DNA: TGTGCCAGCAGTGATTTCGTCGCGGGAGGTGATACGCAGTATTTT.

The gene calls are TRBV6-1 and TRBJ1-1; 7 bases map to TRBD1. Per the germline V gene, CDR1 is MNHNS and CDR2 is SASEGT. This CDR3 region has 14 residues. Trimming took 1 base from V and 6 from J; bases not matched to a gene: 5. CDR3 in amino acids: CASSEVRGLAEAFF. Here the CDR3 DNA reads TGTGCCAGCAGTGAAGTGAGGGGGCTCGCTGAAGCTTTCTTT.

The chain employs TRBV25-1 and TRBJ2-1; D may be TRBD1 (5 bases). The CDR3 has 13 residues. Germline loops: CDR1 MGHDK, CDR2 SYGVNS. Trimming took off 6 bases at V and 12 bases at J, with 18 bases between the two ends. CDR3 DNA: TGTGCCAGCAGAGACACTCCGACAGAGGCGCAGTTCTTC. It translates to CASRDTPTEAQFF.

This sequence joins TRBV19 and TRBJ1-2, with TRBD1 as a possible D gene (5 bases). Germline V gene sequence: CDR1 LNHDA, CDR2 SQIVND (reference sequence). V was pared by 7 bases and J by 4 bases, with 19 bases between. This CDR3 is 15 amino acids long. This CDR3 is CASMETASRLYGYTF. CDR3 nucleotide sequence: TGTGCCAGTATGGAGACAGCCTCTAGACTCTATGGCTACACCTTC.

The chain carries TRBV19 and TRBJ2-7; 13 positions agree with TRBD2. Germline V CDR1 and CDR2: LNHDA, SQIVND (reference sequence). This CDR3 has 16 amino acids. The ends lost 4 bases at V and 3 bases at J; junction bases unmatched: 6. The CDR3 nucleotides are TGTGCCAGTAGTACCACCGGGACTAGCGGGGACTACGAGCAGTACTTC. Its translation is CASSTTGTSGDYEQYF.

A single count supports this clone. The chain carries TRBV2 and TRBJ1-5; TRBD1 is a possible D gene (5 bases). V lost 2 bases, J lost 1 base, and 12 bases lay in between. Per germline, CDR1 SNHLY and CDR2 FYNNEI. The CDR3 length is 16 residues. CDR3 nucleotides: TGTGCCAGCAGTGAAAAGGGTGGGGGGAGCAATCAGCCCCAGCATTTT. Its translation is CASSEKGGGSNQPQHF.

The rearrangement joins TRBV30 to TRBJ2-7; TRBD1 is a possible D gene (6 bases). This CDR3 is built from 15 residues. V lost 3 bases to trimming and J lost 3 bases, with 18 bases between them. Per germline, CDR1 GTSNPN and CDR2 SVGIG (reference sequence). In DNA, the CDR3 is TGTGCCTGGAGCCCAAGGAACAGGGAAAACTACGAGCAGTACTTC. The encoded protein is CAWSPRNRENYEQYF. The full variable domain, completed using reference TRBV30 and TRBJ2-7, is SQTIHQWPATLVQPVGSPLSLECTVEGTSNPNLYWYRQAAGRGLQLLFYSVGIGQISSEVPQNLSASRPQDRQFILSSKKLLLSDSGFYLCAWSPRNRENYEQYFGPGTRLTVT.

This chain uses TRBV6-5 with TRBJ2-5, with a possible D match to TRBD1 (5 bases). Germline-derived CDR1 and CDR2 are MNHEY and SVGAGI. The ends were cut back, 5 bases at V and 4 bases at J, with 11 bases in the middle. The CDR3 is 13 residues long. The CDR3 DNA reads as TGTGCCAGCAGTACATCAGGGTTAGAGACCCAGTACTTC. Its translation is CASSTSGLETQYF.

The V and J genes are TRBV7-8 and TRBJ2-4, with 11 bases matching TRBD2. The CDR3 covers 20 residues. J gave up 5 bases and V 3 bases, and 18 bases lay outside the gene matches. Germline loops: CDR1 SGHVS, CDR2 FQNEAQ. The CDR3 sequence is CASSLWGFSGRASGQNIQYF. The CDR3 DNA reads TGTGCCAGCAGCTTGTGGGGGTTTAGCGGGAGGGCCAGTGGTCAAAACATTCAGTACTTC. Together with reference TRBV7-8 and TRBJ2-4, the CDR3 gives the full variable domain: GAGVSQSPRYKVAKRGQDVALRCDPISGHVSLFWYQQALGQGPEFLTYFQNEAQLDKSGLPSDRFFAERPEGSVSTLKIQRTQQEDSAVYLCASSLWGFSGRASGQNIQYFGAGTRLSVL.

V and J are TRBV6-5 and TRBJ2-7; tentatively, D is TRBD1 (5 bases). This CDR3 has 14 amino acids. V gave up 2 bases and J gave up 4 bases, with 12 bases separating them. Looked up from germline, CDR1 is MNHEY and CDR2 is SVGAGI. The CDR3 nucleotides read TGTGCCAGCAGTTACCTGCGTCAGGGATACGAGCAGTACTTC. Protein product: CASSYLRQGYEQYF.

This clone appeared a few times. The CDR3 protein is CASSLPGTGELFF. In nucleotides, the CDR3 is TGTGCCAGCAGCTTACCGGGGACCGGGGAGCTGTTTTTT. This sequence joins TRBV7-9 and TRBJ2-2; D is possibly TRBD2 (5 bases). V was pared by 2 bases and J by 5 bases, with 6 bases between. Germline CDR1 is SEHNR and CDR2 is FQNEAQ (reference sequence). This CDR3 spans 13 amino acids.

This CDR3 reads CASSHGVGNEQFF. The CDR3 DNA reads as TGTGCCAGCAGTCATGGGGTTGGGAATGAGCAGTTCTTC. This rearrangement joins TRBV7-9 to TRBJ2-1; D not certain. Trimming pared 6 bases from V and 7 bases from J, leaving 13 bases between. The CDR3 covers 13 residues. Germline V gene data show CDR1 as SEHNR and CDR2 as FQNEAQ (reference sequence).

V usage is TRBV14 and J usage is TRBJ2-2; weak D call: TRBD2 (6 bases). The V end lost 2 bases, the J end lost 5 bases, and 21 bases lay between the germline ends. CDR3 size: 18 residues. CDR1 and CDR2 (germline): SGHDN, FVKESK. CDR3 residues: CASSQRLVPIGETGELFF. The CDR3 DNA reads as TGTGCCAGCAGCCAACGACTAGTACCGATCGGCGAAACCGGGGAGCTGTTTTTT. Based on the CDR3 plus reference TRBV14 and TRBJ2-2, the full variable domain is EAGVTQFPSHSVIEKGQTVTLRCDPISGHDNLYWYRRVMGKEIKFLLHFVKESKQDESGMPNNRFLAERTGGTYSTLKVQPAELEDSGVYFCASSQRLVPIGETGELFFGEGSRLTVL.

The V gene is TRBV28, the J gene TRBJ2-5; 8 bases align to TRBD1. The CDR3 runs to 15 residues. Germline V lookup: CDR1 MDHEN, CDR2 SYDVKM. The J segment lost 5 bases and the V segment lost 1 base, leaving 6 bases of the junction unmatched. DNA of the CDR3: TGTGCCAGCAGTTTATACGCAGGGGGCGGGGAGACCCAGTACTTC. Translating gives CASSLYAGGGETQYF.

The V gene is TRBV5-1, the J gene TRBJ1-1; maybe TRBD1 (6 bases). Germline values: CDR1 SGHRS, CDR2 YFSETQ. The CDR3 covers 15 residues. V lost 1 base and J lost 0, with 10 bases in between. CDR3 loop: CASSLLDSMNTEAFF. DNA of the CDR3: TGCGCCAGCAGCTTGCTGGACAGCATGAACACTGAAGCTTTCTTT.

For the CDR3, the DNA is TGTGCCAGCAGCTCTACGCGCGCCTTAGGGCGAACAACCTACGAGCAGTACTTC. The encoded protein is CASSSTRALGRTTYEQYF. The chain carries TRBV7-8 and TRBJ2-7; D unclear. The CDR3 has 18 residues. Germline CDR1 and CDR2: SGHVS and FQNEAQ. Trimming left V 4 bases short and J 2 bases short, with 24 bases between. The whole variable domain, filled in from reference TRBV7-8 and TRBJ2-7, reads GAGVSQSPRYKVAKRGQDVALRCDPISGHVSLFWYQQALGQGPEFLTYFQNEAQLDKSGLPSDRFFAERPEGSVSTLKIQRTQQEDSAVYLCASSSTRALGRTTYEQYFGPGTRLTVT.

This chain connects TRBV10-2 to TRBJ2-7; TRBD2 agrees at 8 bases. V lost 7 bases, J lost 3 bases, and 8 bases stayed unmatched. CDR3 length equals 14 residues. Germline V gene sequence: CDR1 WSHSY, CDR2 SAAADI. CDR3 residues: CASNLAGLSYEQYF. CDR3 nucleotide sequence: TGCGCCAGCAATTTAGCGGGATTAAGCTACGAGCAGTACTTC.

This clone was seen more than once but under ten times. V gene TRBV11-2 combines with J gene TRBJ1-1; maybe TRBD1 (5 bases). Germline loops: CDR1 SGHAT, CDR2 FQNNGV. The V end lost 5 bases, the J end lost 3 bases, and 13 bases lay between the germline ends. The length of the CDR3 is 14 residues. For the CDR3, the DNA is TGTGCCAGCAGCCACGTGACAGCTTACACTGAAGCTTTCTTT. It translates to CASSHVTAYTEAFF. Variable domain in full (rest from reference TRBV11-2 and TRBJ1-1): EAGVAQSPRYKIIEKRQSVAFWCNPISGHATLYWYQQILGQGPKLLIQFQNNGVVDDSQLPKDRFSAERLKGVDSTLKIQPAKLEDSAVYLCASSHVTAYTEAFFGQGTRLTVV.

The chain couples TRBV4-1 to TRBJ1-1; D is uncertain. CDR3 length: 15 amino acids. V lost 1 base to trimming and J lost 10 bases, with 19 bases between them. Germline assignment: CDR1 MGHRA and CDR2 YSYEKL. The CDR3 nucleotides read TGCGCCAGCAGCCAAGGTCGGCTGGGAAGTCAGAGAGCTTTCTTT. Encoded protein: CASSQGRLGSQRAFF.